This T cell receptor (beta chain) derives from a study of T cells in women clearing cervical HPV infection. Study-level findings and limits: Richness differences could reflect unmeasured T-cell content per sample.

The protocol was immunoSEQ multiplex PCR, while the TCRdb copy is restricted to in-frame clones and leaves out a portion. The specimen's table records more than 9,500 clones. This CDR3 contains 13 residues. V lost 3 bases to trimming and J lost 4 bases, with 9 bases between them. Per the germline V gene, CDR1 is MRHNA and CDR2 is SNTAGT. For this clone: Its antigen is not known. The read falls 3 residues short of the CDR3 end, and the missing part is taken from the germline J gene.

All participants had a single incident cervical HPV16 infection, and prevalent HPV16 infections were excluded. Sequenced input: blood buffy coat. This TCR derives from a woman aged 18 to 75 with a cervical HPV16 infection that either progressed to CIN3+ or cleared (not recorded which). The chain is built from TRBV6-4 and TRBJ1-2; D may be TRBD1 (5 bases). The CDR3 spells CASSEQGTYGYTF. The DNA read from the CDR3 is TGTGCCAGCAGTGAGCAGGGTACCTATGGC.